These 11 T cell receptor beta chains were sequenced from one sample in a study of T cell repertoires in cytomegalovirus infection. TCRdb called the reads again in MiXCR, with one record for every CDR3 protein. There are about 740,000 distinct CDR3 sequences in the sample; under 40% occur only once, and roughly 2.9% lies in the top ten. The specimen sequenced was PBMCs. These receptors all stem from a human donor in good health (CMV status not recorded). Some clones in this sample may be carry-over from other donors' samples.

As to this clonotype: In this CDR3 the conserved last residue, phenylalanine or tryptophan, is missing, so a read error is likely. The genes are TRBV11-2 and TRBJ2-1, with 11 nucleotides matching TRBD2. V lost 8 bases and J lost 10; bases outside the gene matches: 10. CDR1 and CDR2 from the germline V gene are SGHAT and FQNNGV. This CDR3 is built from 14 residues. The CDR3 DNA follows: TGTGCCAGCGGTTTAGCGGGGGGGCTGGGGGAGCAGTTCTTA. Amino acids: CASGLAGGLGEQFL.

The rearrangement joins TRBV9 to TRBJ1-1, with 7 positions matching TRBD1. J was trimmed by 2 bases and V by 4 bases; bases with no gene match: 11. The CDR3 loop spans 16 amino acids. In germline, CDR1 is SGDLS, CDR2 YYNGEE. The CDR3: CASSPYPGQLNTEAFF. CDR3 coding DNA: TGTGCCAGCAGCCCCTATCCGGGACAGCTAAACACTGAAGCTTTCTTT.

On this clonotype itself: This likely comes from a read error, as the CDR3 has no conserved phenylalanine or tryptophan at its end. The CDR3 here is CASSSLPTDSSLNTEAFC. In nucleotides, the CDR3 is TGTGCCAGCTCCTCTTTGCCCACGGATAGTTCTTTGAACACTGAAGCTTTCTGT. V and J are TRBV18 and TRBJ1-1; no clear D gene. CDR1 is KGHSH, CDR2 LQKENI, per germline. The CDR3 totals 18 residues. V gave up 6 bases and J gave up 0 bases, with 23 bases separating them.

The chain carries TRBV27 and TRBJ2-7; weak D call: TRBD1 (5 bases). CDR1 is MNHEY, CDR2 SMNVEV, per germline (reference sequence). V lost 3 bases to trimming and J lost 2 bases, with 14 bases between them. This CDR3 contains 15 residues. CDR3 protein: CASSLGSGLAYEQYF. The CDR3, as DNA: TGTGCCAGCAGTTTGGGTTCAGGGCTGGCCTACGAGCAGTACTTC.

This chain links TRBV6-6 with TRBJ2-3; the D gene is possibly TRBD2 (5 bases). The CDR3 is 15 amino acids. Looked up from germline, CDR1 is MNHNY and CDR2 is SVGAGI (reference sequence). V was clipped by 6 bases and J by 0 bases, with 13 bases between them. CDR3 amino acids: CASRGKTTSTDTQYF. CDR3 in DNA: TGTGCCAGCAGAGGCAAGACTACTAGCACAGATACGCAGTATTTT.

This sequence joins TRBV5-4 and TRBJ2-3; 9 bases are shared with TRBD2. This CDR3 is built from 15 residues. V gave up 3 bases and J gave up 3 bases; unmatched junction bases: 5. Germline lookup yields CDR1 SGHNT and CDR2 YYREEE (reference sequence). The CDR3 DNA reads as TGTGCCAGCAGCTGGAAGGCGGGGGGGACAGATACGCAGTATTTT. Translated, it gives CASSWKAGGTDTQYF. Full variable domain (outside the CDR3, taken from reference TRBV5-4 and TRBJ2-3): ETGVTQSPTHLIKTRGQQVTLRCSSQSGHNTVSWYQQALGQGPQFIFQYYREEENGRGNFPPRFSGLQFPNYSSELNVNALELDDSALYLCASSWKAGGTDTQYFGPGTRLTVL.

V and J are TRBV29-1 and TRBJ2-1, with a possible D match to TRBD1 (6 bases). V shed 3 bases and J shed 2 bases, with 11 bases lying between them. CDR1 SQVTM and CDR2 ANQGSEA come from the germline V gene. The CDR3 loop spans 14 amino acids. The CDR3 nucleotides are TGCAGCGTTGATGAAGGGGGAACCTACAATGAGCAGTTCTTC. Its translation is CSVDEGGTYNEQFF.

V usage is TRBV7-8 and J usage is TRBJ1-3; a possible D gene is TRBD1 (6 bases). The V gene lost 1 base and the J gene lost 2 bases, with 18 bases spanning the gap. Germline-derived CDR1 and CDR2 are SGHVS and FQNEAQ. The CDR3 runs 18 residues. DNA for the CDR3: TGTGCCAGCAGCTTAGACCCCCTTGTCGGGGGGCCTGGAAACACCATATATTTT. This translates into CASSLDPLVGGPGNTIYF. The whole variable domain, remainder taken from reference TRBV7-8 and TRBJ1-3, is GAGVSQSPRYKVAKRGQDVALRCDPISGHVSLFWYQQALGQGPEFLTYFQNEAQLDKSGLPSDRFFAERPEGSVSTLKIQRTQQEDSAVYLCASSLDPLVGGPGNTIYFGEGSWLTVV.

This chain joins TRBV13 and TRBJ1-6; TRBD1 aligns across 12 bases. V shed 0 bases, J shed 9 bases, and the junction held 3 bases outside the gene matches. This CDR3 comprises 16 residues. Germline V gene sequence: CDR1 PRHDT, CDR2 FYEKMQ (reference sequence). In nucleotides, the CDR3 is TGTGCCAGCAGCTTAGGAGTGGGACAGGGGGCTTCACCCCTCCACTTT. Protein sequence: CASSLGVGQGASPLHF.

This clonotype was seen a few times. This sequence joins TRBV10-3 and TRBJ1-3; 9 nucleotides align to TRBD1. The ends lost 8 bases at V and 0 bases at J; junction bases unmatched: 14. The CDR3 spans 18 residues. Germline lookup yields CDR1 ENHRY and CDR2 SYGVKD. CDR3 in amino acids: CAISAYRDRESSGNTIYF. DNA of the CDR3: TGTGCCATCTCGGCATACCGGGACAGGGAGTCCTCTGGAAACACCATATATTTT.

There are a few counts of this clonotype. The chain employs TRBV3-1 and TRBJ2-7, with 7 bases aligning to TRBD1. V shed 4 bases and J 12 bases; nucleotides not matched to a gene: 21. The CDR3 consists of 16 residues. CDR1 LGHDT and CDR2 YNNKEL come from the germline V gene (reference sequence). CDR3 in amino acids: CASSPRQGNYLRSSYF. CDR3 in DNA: TGTGCCAGCAGCCCCCGACAGGGAAATTATTTAAGATCGTCGTACTTC.